The sample holds a few counts of the clone carrying this T cell receptor beta chain. Sample time point: healthy volunteer bleed at 2 weeks. The authors' total RNA extraction used unfractionated whole blood. This sample stems from a study of human T cells and chemical hapten exposure. Germline CDR1 is SNHLY and CDR2 is FYNNEI. V lost 2 bases to trimming and J lost 2 bases, with 10 bases between them. The CDR3 covers 15 residues. TCRdb itself ran the RACE reads through MiXCR, one entry per CDR3 protein. The table includes about 130,000 distinct CDR3 sequences, about 9.4% detected once. This chain links TRBV2 with TRBJ2-1; D uncertain. Material: whole blood. This clonotype originated in a male donor in good health. Some clones in this sample may be carry-over from other donors' samples. The CDR3 bases are TGTGCCAGCAGTGAAAGAGGTGTGGCCTACAATGAGCAGTTCTTC. It specifies CASSERGVAYNEQFF.